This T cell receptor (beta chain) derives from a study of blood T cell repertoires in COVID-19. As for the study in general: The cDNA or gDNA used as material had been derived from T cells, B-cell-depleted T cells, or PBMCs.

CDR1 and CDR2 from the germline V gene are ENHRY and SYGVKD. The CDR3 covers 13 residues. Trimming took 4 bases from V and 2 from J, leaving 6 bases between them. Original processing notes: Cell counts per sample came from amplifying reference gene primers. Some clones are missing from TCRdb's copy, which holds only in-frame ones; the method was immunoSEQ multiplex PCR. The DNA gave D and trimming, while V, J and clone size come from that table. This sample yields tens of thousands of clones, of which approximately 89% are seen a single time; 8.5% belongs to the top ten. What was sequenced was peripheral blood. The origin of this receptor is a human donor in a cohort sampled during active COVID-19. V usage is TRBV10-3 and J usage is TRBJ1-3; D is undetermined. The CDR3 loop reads CAISGTTGNTIYF. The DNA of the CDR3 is TGTGCCATCAGTGGAACAACTGGAAACACCATATATTTT.